This T cell receptor (beta chain) was found in a study of post-analysis software for immune sequencing data. The wider study: In terms of disease course, relapsing-remitting, secondary progressive and progressive-relapsing multiple sclerosis were included.

cDNA libraries of TCR beta carried unique molecular identifiers. With about 0.95 to 10 million T cells as the source, hundreds of thousands of cDNA molecules resulted. MiXCR, applied by TCRdb to the PCR reads, yields one record per CDR3 protein. The sample includes about 770,000 distinct CDR3 sequences, around 45% seen only once; the top ten take roughly 4.9%. Findings and caveats of the study: TRBV5-6, TRBV5-1 and TRBV20-1 belonged to a set of a few TRBV segments that were more frequent in patients than controls. Under the F measure, samples that were prepared in one batch clustered strongly together. Controls showed significantly higher normalized Chao1 diversity than did multiple sclerosis patients.

Per germline, CDR1 SGHTA and CDR2 FQGNSA. V was trimmed by 0 bases and J by 1 base, leaving 4 bases between them. The CDR3 contains 14 residues. Concerning this clonotype itself: Its antigen is unknown.

The specimen was blood. The TCR was taken from a girl aged 5-17 years with multiple sclerosis. The chain links TRBV7-2 to TRBJ2-4; D remains ambiguous. CDR3 sequence (DNA): TGTGCCAGCAGCTTAGCGCGGGCCAAAAACATTCAGTACTTC. Translation: CASSLARAKNIQYF.